Following are 29 T cell receptor beta chains from one sample sequenced in a study of spatial heterogeneity in lung cancer. Time point indicated: sample taken at primary tumor resection. TCRdb itself ran the 5' RACE reads through MiXCR, one entry per CDR3 protein. The profile shows around 92,000 distinct CDR3 sequences, 10% to 15% of them singletons. The source material was PBMCs, sampled at surgery. These receptors were taken from a male donor with early-stage non-small cell lung cancer.

The chain employs TRBV12-3 or TRBV12-4 and TRBJ1-5, with a tentative D call TRBD1 (6 bases). CDR3 length: 13 residues. The V end was cut by 5 bases, the J end by 4 bases, with 9 bases between. The CDR3 loop reads CASSTGQNQPQHF. The CDR3 DNA sequence: TGTGCCAGCAGTACCGGACAGAATCAGCCCCAGCATTTT.

The J gene is TRBJ2-2, the V gene TRBV9, with a tentative D call TRBD2 (6 bases). Trimming took 4 bases from V and 10 from J, leaving 14 bases between them. The CDR3 has 13 residues. Germline loops: CDR1 SGDLS, CDR2 YYNGEE. As DNA, the CDR3 is TGTGCCAGCAGCTTAACACTAGCTGCGGAGCTGTTTTTT. This gives the protein CASSLTLAAELFF.

The table lists this clonotype with many counts. The chain links TRBV5-6 to TRBJ2-7, with TRBD1 identical over 12 bases. The germline CDR1 and CDR2 sequences are SGHDT and YYEEEE. With 3 bases clipped from V and 2 bases from J, the junction kept 3 bases outside the gene matches. This CDR3 has 15 residues. The CDR3 loop reads CASSSGTGGPYEQYF. The CDR3, as DNA: TGTGCCAGCAGCTCCGGGACAGGGGGCCCCTACGAGCAGTACTTC.

This clonotype was counted only a few times. The chain joins TRBV2 to TRBJ2-3; 10 bases map to TRBD2. This CDR3 is 16 amino acids long. The V gene's germline CDR1 is SNHLY and CDR2 FYNNEI. The V segment lost 1 base and the J segment 4 bases; nucleotides outside the gene matches: 5. The CDR3 sequence is CASSEGLAGRADTQYF. The CDR3 DNA is TGTGCCAGCAGTGAAGGACTAGCGGGCAGAGCAGATACGCAGTATTTT.

This chain uses TRBV10-2 with TRBJ1-5, with D maybe TRBD1 (5 bases). Germline-derived CDR1 and CDR2 are WSHSY and SAAADI. The CDR3 is 14 residues long. V was cut by 4 bases and J by 0 bases, with 7 bases left in between. CDR3 DNA: TGCGCCAGCAGTGCGGGGACTAGCAATCAGCCCCAGCATTTT. It encodes CASSAGTSNQPQHF.

This clonotype has more than one count but fewer than ten. The J gene is TRBJ2-6, the V gene TRBV12-3 or TRBV12-4; 10 nucleotides agree with TRBD1. With V trimmed by 4 bases and J by 3 bases, 15 bases remained unmatched. The CDR3 spans 20 residues. CDR3 residues: CASSSSGGTGAYGGANVLTF. The CDR3 DNA reads TGTGCCAGCAGTTCATCAGGGGGGACAGGGGCCTACGGTGGGGCCAACGTCCTGACTTTC.

The CDR3 coding sequence is TGTGCCAGCAGCTTGGATGGGGTATCTGACACAGATACGCAGTATTTT. Translated: CASSLDGVSDTDTQYF. The chain links TRBV5-5 to TRBJ2-3; D ambiguous. The germline gives CDR1 SGHKS, CDR2 YYEKEE (reference sequence). Trimming pared 0 bases from V and 2 bases from J, leaving 13 bases between. The CDR3 runs 16 residues.

V usage is TRBV7-2 and J usage is TRBJ1-5, with 9 bases lining up with TRBD1. The germline CDR1 and CDR2 sequences are SGHTA and FQGNSA. The CDR3 is 15 amino acids. With V trimmed by 5 bases and J by 3 bases, 5 bases remained unmatched. The CDR3 coding sequence is TGTGCCAGCAGCCCGGACAGGGGTGACAATCAGCCCCAGCATTTT. Its translation: CASSPDRGDNQPQHF.

The CDR3 nucleotides are TGTGCCACCAGTGCGTCAGGGGCGCATGAGTATGGCTACACCTTC. It codes for CATSASGAHEYGYTF. This chain uses TRBV24-1 with TRBJ1-2, with a tentative D call TRBD1 (6 bases). Germline V CDR1 and CDR2: KGHDR, SFDVKD. V was clipped by 5 bases and J by 5 bases, with 17 bases between them. The CDR3 consists of 15 residues.

This clonotype was counted ten times or more. The chain couples TRBV5-1 to TRBJ1-2; the match to TRBD1 covers 7 bases. J lost 6 bases, V lost 3 bases, and 11 bases had no gene match. Per the germline V gene, CDR1 is SGHRS and CDR2 is YFSETQ. The CDR3 extends over 15 amino acids. The CDR3 nucleotides are TGCGCCAGCAGCTCCGATCCCGGGACAGCGGATGGCTACACCTTC. Translating it yields CASSSDPGTADGYTF.

This clonotype was detected once. The chain links TRBV24-1 to TRBJ2-1, with 10 bases that match TRBD1. V lost 4 bases to trimming and J lost 9 bases; unmatched junction nucleotides: 14. This CDR3 has 17 amino acids. The V gene's germline CDR1 is KGHDR and CDR2 SFDVKD. The CDR3 coding sequence is TGTGCCACCAGTGACCCGCCGGGACAGGGGACGTCTGGTGAGCAGTTCTTC. Translation: CATSDPPGQGTSGEQFF.

J is TRBJ2-7 and V is TRBV6-6, with 7 bases fitting TRBD1. Germline CDR1 is MNHNY and CDR2 is SVGAGI (reference sequence). The CDR3 is made up of 12 amino acids. After removal of 5 bases from V and 7 bases from J, the junction contained 5 bases not matched to a gene. CDR3 sequence: CASSVTGEEQYF. CDR3 nucleotides: TGTGCCAGCAGTGTTACAGGGGAGGAGCAGTACTTC.

This clonotype was recorded at least ten times. The V call is TRBV10-3, the J call TRBJ2-3; 10 bases align to TRBD1. Germline CDR1 is ENHRY and CDR2 is SYGVKD. The CDR3 length is 17 residues. V shed 6 bases, J shed 4 bases, and the junction held 13 bases outside the gene matches. CDR3 sequence reads: CAISSAGTGAGADTQYF. CDR3 bases: TGTGCCATCAGCTCCGCCGGGACAGGGGCGGGGGCAGATACGCAGTATTTT.

This clonotype occurred a few times. The chain combines TRBV28 with TRBJ2-5; possibly TRBD1 for D (5 bases). CDR1 is MDHEN, CDR2 SYDVKM, per germline. Trimming removed 4 bases at V and 1 base at J, with 7 bases between. There are 13 residues in the CDR3. Written as DNA, the CDR3 is TGTGCCAGCAGTTGGGGCCTCCAAGAGACCCAGTACTTC. It codes for CASSWGLQETQYF.

There are a few counts of this clonotype. The V gene is TRBV20-1, the J gene TRBJ2-1, with D possibly matching TRBD2 (6 bases). Between the trimmed V and J ends, which lost 0 bases and 4 bases, there was a span of 16 bases. Germline CDR1 DFQATT, CDR2 SNEGSKA (reference sequence). The CDR3 covers 16 residues. CDR3 region: CSARDGAEGVYNEQFF. The DNA for the CDR3 is TGCAGTGCTAGAGATGGGGCGGAGGGAGTTTACAATGAGCAGTTCTTC.

The chain carries TRBV7-2 and TRBJ1-2, with D possibly being TRBD1 (5 bases). Trimming pared 4 bases from V and 4 bases from J, leaving 13 bases between. This CDR3 region has 14 residues. CDR1 SGHTA and CDR2 FQGNSA come from the germline V gene. CDR3 nucleotide sequence: TGTGCCAGCAGCTCCCGGGCAGGGTCCTATGGCTACACCTTC. Its translation: CASSSRAGSYGYTF.

The rearrangement uses TRBV29-1 and TRBJ2-1; 7 nucleotides line up with TRBD2. With 4 bases clipped from V and 9 bases from J, the junction kept 6 bases outside the gene matches. The CDR3 loop spans 12 amino acids. Germline CDR1 SQVTM, CDR2 ANQGSEA. In DNA, the CDR3 is TGCAGCGTTGGCCGGCGGGAGAGTGAGCAGTTCTTC. It codes for CSVGRRESEQFF.

The chain uses TRBV2 and TRBJ2-7, with a tentative D call TRBD1 (6 bases). The CDR3 loop spans 14 amino acids. V shed 4 bases and J shed 3 bases, with 13 bases lying between them. The germline gives CDR1 SNHLY, CDR2 FYNNEI. CDR3 DNA: TGTGCCAGCAGTGTGGGACAAGGAATCTACGAGCAGTACTTC. Its translation is CASSVGQGIYEQYF.

CDR3 sequence: CASSQLRGRDQPQHF. The CDR3 DNA is TGTGCCAGCAGTCAACTTCGGGGCCGGGATCAGCCCCAGCATTTT. J is TRBJ1-5 and V is TRBV12-3 or TRBV12-4; possible D gene TRBD1, 5 bases. The CDR3 length is 15 residues. V was shortened by 5 bases and J by 5 bases, with 16 bases between the two germline ends.

V gene TRBV3-1 combines with J gene TRBJ2-7; D not certain. This CDR3 spans 14 amino acids. Per the germline V gene, CDR1 is LGHDT and CDR2 is YNNKEL (reference sequence). Deletions cut 1 base from V and 2 bases from J, with 9 bases between. The CDR3 sequence: CASSQAPTPYEQYF. The CDR3 bases are TGTGCCAGCAGCCAAGCCCCCACACCCTACGAGCAGTACTTC.

This clonotype came up a few times. The chain links TRBV5-5 to TRBJ1-5; D ambiguous. Germline lookup yields CDR1 SGHKS and CDR2 YYEKEE (reference sequence). This CDR3 has 15 amino acids. V was shortened by 0 bases and J by 0 bases, with 7 bases between the two germline ends. This CDR3 reads CASSLVGFSNQPQHF. CDR3 sequence (DNA): TGTGCCAGCAGCTTGGTGGGTTTTAGCAATCAGCCCCAGCATTTT.

The chain combines TRBV20-1 with TRBJ2-1; TRBD2 matches 10 bases. Trimming cost V 1 base and J 5 bases; bases outside gene matches: 5. CDR3 length: 15 residues. Per the germline V gene, CDR1 is DFQATT and CDR2 is SNEGSKA (reference sequence). The CDR3 DNA reads TGCAGTGCTAGAGTGGCAGCGGGGGGGAACAATGAGCAGTTCTTC. This encodes CSARVAAGGNNEQFF.

This clonotype has only a few counts. The rearrangement links TRBV4-1 to TRBJ2-5; 10 bases match TRBD1. The CDR3 runs 15 residues. Germline lookup yields CDR1 MGHRA and CDR2 YSYEKL. Unmatched junction bases numbered 4, after V lost 1 base and J lost 5 bases. In DNA, the CDR3 is TGCGCCAGCAGCCAAGGACAGGGGGCGGGTGAGACCCAGTACTTC. Translated, it gives CASSQGQGAGETQYF.

The chain is built from TRBV10-3 and TRBJ2-1; possible D gene TRBD1, 5 bases. The germline V gene has CDR1 ENHRY and CDR2 SYGVKD. Trimming removed 7 bases from V and 2 bases from J, with 9 bases in between. This CDR3 contains 13 residues. CDR3 protein: CAIKGETYNEQFF. CDR3 coding DNA: TGTGCCATCAAAGGGGAAACCTACAATGAGCAGTTCTTC.

This clonotype was seen repeatedly, ten times or more. The chain is built from TRBV28 and TRBJ1-5; D is possibly TRBD1 (5 bases). CDR1 and CDR2 from the germline V gene are MDHEN and SYDVKM. The CDR3 extends over 16 amino acids. Deletions cut 9 bases from V and 0 bases from J, with 18 bases between. In DNA form, the CDR3 reads TGTGCCAGTCAATGGGACGGAGATTATAGCAATCAGCCCCAGCATTTT. This encodes CASQWDGDYSNQPQHF. Using reference TRBV28 and TRBJ1-5 for the parts outside the CDR3, the full variable domain is DVKVTQSSRYLVKRTGEKVFLECVQDMDHENMFWYRQDPGLGLRLIYFSYDVKMKEKGDIPEGYSVSREKKERFSLILESASTNQTSMYLCASQWDGDYSNQPQHFGDGTRLSIL.

This clonotype has ten or more counts. This chain joins TRBV30 and TRBJ2-5; TRBD2 might be the D (5 bases). The CDR3 totals 13 residues. Germline CDR1 GTSNPN, CDR2 SVGIG (reference sequence). V lost 1 base and J lost 1, with 7 bases in between. The CDR3 nucleotides are TGTGCCTGGAGTGGACGGGGCCAAGAGACCCAGTACTTC. Its protein product is CAWSGRGQETQYF.

This clonotype was seen a handful of times. J is TRBJ2-3 and V is TRBV20-1; TRBD2 agrees at 9 bases. Germline V gene sequence: CDR1 DFQATT, CDR2 SNEGSKA (reference sequence). The CDR3 length is 14 residues. V trimming: 3 bases; J trimming: 6 bases; junction bases outside the gene matches: 7. This chain's CDR3 is CSARIAGVLDTQYF. The CDR3 DNA is TGCAGTGCTAGGATAGCGGGAGTTTTGGATACGCAGTATTTT.

This clonotype appeared a few times. The rearrangement links TRBV7-3 to TRBJ2-3; 14 bases are shared with TRBD2. This CDR3 spans 20 amino acids. V was clipped by 5 bases and J by 0 bases; unmatched bases: 13. From germline, CDR1 is SGHTA and CDR2 FQGTGA. CDR3 in DNA: TGTGCCAGCAGCCCTACTGGTCCGACTAGCGGGAGGGGGAGCACAGATACGCAGTATTTT. Its protein product is CASSPTGPTSGRGSTDTQYF. The whole variable domain, remainder taken from reference TRBV7-3 and TRBJ2-3, is GAGVSQTPSNKVTEKGKYVELRCDPISGHTALYWYRQSLGQGPEFLIYFQGTGAADDSGLPNDRFFAVRPEGSVSTLKIQRTERGDSAVYLCASSPTGPTSGRGSTDTQYFGPGTRLTVL.

This clonotype has just a few counts. The chain recombines TRBV10-3 with TRBJ2-3; 7 bases are shared with TRBD2. The CDR3 consists of 15 residues. J was trimmed by 6 bases and V by 1 base; bases with no gene match: 7. Germline V gene sequence: CDR1 ENHRY, CDR2 SYGVKD. DNA of the CDR3: TGTGCCATCAGTGAGTGGGGACTATCAACCGATACGCAGTATTTT. Translating gives CAISEWGLSTDTQYF.